This T cell receptor beta chain is drawn from a study of control samples from healthy donors and cancer patients. The table came from immunoSEQ multiplex PCR; TCRdb's copy has only in-frame clones and leaves some out. This table holds some 89,000 clones, 85% to 90% found once. The CDR3 consists of 16 residues. Losses at the gene ends were 3 bases for V and 0 bases for J; bases not matched to a gene: 6. The V gene's germline CDR1 is SGHTA and CDR2 FQGNSA. The receptor comes from a woman aged 40-49 years in good health. This chain links TRBV7-2 with TRBJ2-7, with 9 nucleotides matching TRBD1. The material sequenced was blood. The CDR3 DNA reads as TGTGCCAGCAGCTTCGCTAGGACAGGGGTCTCCTACGAGCAGTACTTC. Translating it yields CASSFARTGVSYEQYF.